These 14 T cell receptor beta chains were sequenced from one sample in a study of blood T cells in healthy people across ages. Combining a sample-barcoded 5' primer with a J-beta primer mix, a second PCR ran for roughly 6 to 12 cycles. TCRdb reprocessed the 5' RACE reads via MiXCR and lists one record per CDR3 protein. The table has approximately 1,700,000 distinct CDR3 sequences, about 39% seen once. Sample: blood. The receptors here all came from a human donor in good health.

The rearrangement joins TRBV27 to TRBJ2-4; the D gene is possibly TRBD1 (6 bases). Looked up from germline, CDR1 is MNHEY and CDR2 is SMNVEV (reference sequence). V shed 4 bases and J shed 13 bases, with 14 bases lying between them. The CDR3 sequence is 12 residues long. In DNA form, the CDR3 reads TGTGCCAGCAGTTCGCAGGGGTGGGAGCAGTACTTC. This sequence encodes CASSSQGWEQYF.

The chain has TRBV9 and TRBJ2-1; D possibly corresponds to TRBD2 (5 bases). The CDR3 has 12 residues. Germline-derived CDR1 and CDR2 are SGDLS and YYNGEE. The ends were cut back, 2 bases at V and 11 bases at J, with 11 bases in the middle. The CDR3 spells CASSVNREKQFF. The DNA for the CDR3 is TGTGCCAGCAGCGTCAACCGGGAAAAGCAGTTCTTC.

The chain links TRBV7-2 to TRBJ2-4; D possibly corresponds to TRBD2 (7 bases). The germline V gene encodes CDR1 SGHTA and CDR2 FQGNSA. The CDR3 totals 15 residues. Between the trimmed V and J ends, which lost 6 bases and 2 bases, there was a span of 14 bases. Here the CDR3 reads CASSLGGASKNIQYF. As DNA, the CDR3 is TGTGCCAGCAGTCTGGGGGGGGCCTCCAAAAACATTCAGTACTTC.

This clonotype was seen more than once but under ten times. The gene calls are TRBV20-1 and TRBJ2-3; 8 bases agree with TRBD2. The trim removed 5 bases at V and 8 bases at J, leaving 12 bases unmatched. CDR1 and CDR2 from the germline V gene are DFQATT and SNEGSKA (reference sequence). The CDR3 consists of 14 residues. The CDR3 DNA follows: TGCAGTGCTCCTTTAGCGGGGAGGGGTGGTACGCAGTATTTT. Translated, it gives CSAPLAGRGGTQYF.

This clonotype was picked up a small number of times. The chain is built from TRBV6-6 and TRBJ2-3; D gene ambiguous. The V gene lost 2 bases and the J gene lost 2 bases, with 8 bases spanning the gap. The CDR3 consists of 14 residues. The germline V gene has CDR1 MNHNY and CDR2 SVGAGI (reference sequence). The DNA for the CDR3 is TGTGCCAGCAGTTACACCGGCTTCACAGATACGCAGTATTTT. Protein sequence: CASSYTGFTDTQYF.

The V gene is TRBV20-1, the J gene TRBJ1-5, with 12 bases fitting TRBD1. V gave up 3 bases and J gave up 5 bases; unmatched junction bases: 8. This CDR3 has 16 amino acids. Germline V gene data show CDR1 as DFQATT and CDR2 as SNEGSKA (reference sequence). The CDR3 is CSARFGTGGDDQPQHF. In DNA form, the CDR3 reads TGCAGTGCTAGGTTCGGGACAGGGGGCGACGATCAGCCCCAGCATTTT.

This clonotype has more than one count but fewer than ten. The chain uses TRBV5-1 and TRBJ1-1; D is undetermined. This CDR3 has 14 residues. Germline V lookup: CDR1 SGHRS, CDR2 YFSETQ. V was cut by 2 bases and J by 4 bases, with 12 bases left in between. The CDR3 bases are TGCGCCAGCAGCTTTGAAGGTCTAGGCACTGAAGCTTTCTTT. Protein sequence: CASSFEGLGTEAFF.

V is TRBV9 and J is TRBJ1-1; TRBD1 matches at 8 bases. Germline loops: CDR1 SGDLS, CDR2 YYNGEE. The CDR3 runs 17 residues. V dropped 2 bases and J dropped 0; count of bases not matched to a gene: 9. Here the CDR3 reads CASSVGGRTGMNTEAFF. CDR3 in DNA: TGTGCCAGCAGCGTGGGGGGGCGGACAGGGATGAACACTGAAGCTTTCTTT.

The chain employs TRBV5-5 and TRBJ1-4, with D hard to call. Germline-derived CDR1 and CDR2 are SGHKS and YYEKEE (reference sequence). The V end lost 3 bases, the J end lost 0 bases, and 9 bases lay between the germline ends. CDR3 length: 15 residues. CDR3 region: CASSSYTTTNEKLFF. For the CDR3, the DNA is TGTGCCAGCAGCTCCTACACAACAACTAATGAAAAACTGTTTTTT.

The chain recombines TRBV29-1 with TRBJ2-1, with TRBD2 matching over 7 bases. The germline gives CDR1 SQVTM, CDR2 ANQGSEA. CDR3 length: 14 amino acids. V lost 6 bases to trimming and J lost 6 bases; unmatched junction nucleotides: 11. This CDR3 is CSVLLASGGNEQFF. In DNA, the CDR3 is TGCAGCGTACTACTAGCCTCGGGGGGCAATGAGCAGTTCTTC.

The chain is built from TRBV7-2 and TRBJ1-1; tentatively, D is TRBD1 (6 bases). This CDR3 is built from 15 residues. CDR1 and CDR2 (germline): SGHTA, FQGNSA. V gave up 1 base and J gave up 5 bases, with 14 bases separating them. The CDR3 DNA reads as TGTGCCAGCAGCTTAGGCCATTCAGGGGTGACTGAAGCTTTCTTT. It encodes CASSLGHSGVTEAFF.

The gene calls are TRBV25-1 and TRBJ1-1; D is uncertain. The CDR3 is 16 residues long. The V gene's germline CDR1 is MGHDK and CDR2 SYGVNS. The V end was cut by 2 bases, the J end by 0 bases, with 13 bases between. CDR3 coding DNA: TGTGCCAGCAGTGAACTGTCCCCGGGCGTGAACACTGAAGCTTTCTTT. Its protein product is CASSELSPGVNTEAFF.

The chain is built from TRBV6-1 and TRBJ2-1, with D possibly being TRBD2 (6 bases). Trimming cost V 4 bases and J 4 bases, with 11 bases left between them. The CDR3 length is 14 residues. Looked up from germline, CDR1 is MNHNS and CDR2 is SASEGT. CDR3: CASSASGRYNEQFF. The CDR3 bases are TGTGCCAGCAGTGCGTCAGGGAGGTACAATGAGCAGTTCTTC.

V and J are TRBV4-1 and TRBJ2-1; no definite D call. The CDR3 is made up of 13 amino acids. Germline CDR1 is MGHRA and CDR2 is YSYEKL. Trimming pared 2 bases from V and 10 bases from J, leaving 12 bases between. CDR3 nucleotides: TGCGCCAGCAGCCAAAACCCTATCGCAGAGCAGTTCTTC. It is translated as CASSQNPIAEQFF.